This is a list of T cell receptor beta chains from one sample in a study of control samples from healthy donors and cancer patients. The repertoire was sequenced with immunoSEQ multiplex PCR; TCRdb's copy has only in-frame clones and lacks some. Here the sample spans 130,000 to 150,000 clones, 85% to 95% being singletons. The specimen sequenced was PBMCs. The receptors here all came from a man aged 60 to 69 with colorectal cancer. Each CDR3 is given with its conserved first and last residue. Each record gives: clone size, J gene, V gene, D gene, CDR3 DNA, CDR3 protein. A D gene is named only where the DNA matches it firmly. The size of a clone is reported for some rows only, either as once, few or many, or as a class for expanded clones.

clone_size: NA; j_call: TRBJ1-2; v_call: TRBV5-1; d_call: NA; cdr3_nt: TGCGCCAGCAGCTTGGGGCAGGGAGGGAATGGCTACACCTTC; cdr3_aa: CASSLGQGGNGYTF
clone_size: once; j_call: TRBJ2-5; v_call: TRBV4-1; d_call: TRBD1; cdr3_nt: TGCGCCAGCAGCATTCAAAGGGGGCCCCAAGAGACCCAGTACTTC; cdr3_aa: CASSIQRGPQETQYF
clone_size: NA; j_call: TRBJ2-7; v_call: TRBV2; d_call: TRBD1; cdr3_nt: TGTGCCAGCAGTCGGACAGGGGACTACGAGCAGTACTTC; cdr3_aa: CASSRTGDYEQYF
clone_size: NA; j_call: TRBJ1-6; v_call: TRBV7-8; d_call: TRBD1; cdr3_nt: TGTGCCAGCAGCCGGGACAGGAATAATTCACCCCTCCACTTT; cdr3_aa: CASSRDRNNSPLHF
clone_size: NA; j_call: TRBJ1-6; v_call: TRBV6-2/TRBV6-3; d_call: TRBD1; cdr3_nt: TGTGCCAGCAGTTTCGACAGGGGCGGTGGATCACCCCTCCACTTT; cdr3_aa: CASSFDRGGGSPLHF
clone_size: NA; j_call: TRBJ1-2; v_call: TRBV28; d_call: NA; cdr3_nt: TGTGCCAGCACCCTAGGGGACCACTATGGCTACACCTTC; cdr3_aa: CASTLGDHYGYTF
clone_size: NA; j_call: TRBJ2-7; v_call: TRBV5-8; d_call: NA; cdr3_nt: TGTGCCAGCGGACGACAGGACTCCTACGAGCAGTACTTC; cdr3_aa: CASGRQDSYEQYF
clone_size: NA; j_call: TRBJ2-5; v_call: TRBV19; d_call: TRBD1; cdr3_nt: TGTGCCAGTAGACCCCAAGGACAGGTTTTGGAGACCCAGTACTTC; cdr3_aa: CASRPQGQVLETQYF
clone_size: NA; j_call: TRBJ2-3; v_call: TRBV3-1/TRBV3-2; d_call: TRBD2; cdr3_nt: TGTGCCGCCGGGGGGATTGCAGATACGCAGTATTTT; cdr3_aa: CAAGGIADTQYF
clone_size: NA; j_call: TRBJ2-1; v_call: TRBV4-2; d_call: NA; cdr3_nt: TGTGCCAGCAGCCCCCTCCGGGCCCGAAATGAGCAGTTCTTC; cdr3_aa: CASSPLRARNEQFF
clone_size: NA; j_call: TRBJ1-3; v_call: TRBV9; d_call: NA; cdr3_nt: TGTGCCAGCAGGGGACCGGGGAGAGGAAACACCATATATTTT; cdr3_aa: CASRGPGRGNTIYF
clone_size: once; j_call: TRBJ2-1; v_call: TRBV7-8; d_call: TRBD2; cdr3_nt: TGTGCCAGCAGCTTAGTAAGCGGGGGGGCTGGCACCTACAATGAGCAGTTCTTC; cdr3_aa: CASSLVSGGAGTYNEQFF
clone_size: NA; j_call: TRBJ2-7; v_call: TRBV5-1; d_call: NA; cdr3_nt: TGCGCCAGCAGCTTGGACCGTCCCTCCTACGAGCAGTACTTC; cdr3_aa: CASSLDRPSYEQYF
clone_size: NA; j_call: TRBJ2-2; v_call: TRBV4-3; d_call: NA; cdr3_nt: TGCGCCAGCAGCCAAGATATGCCCGCTTACACCGGGGAGCTGTTTTTT; cdr3_aa: CASSQDMPAYTGELFF
clone_size: NA; j_call: TRBJ1-4; v_call: TRBV28; d_call: NA; cdr3_nt: TGTGCCAGCACGGAGGCAACTAATGAAAAACTGTTTTTT; cdr3_aa: CASTEATNEKLFF
clone_size: NA; j_call: TRBJ2-3; v_call: TRBV7-7; d_call: NA; cdr3_nt: TGTGCCAGCAGCTTGGAGGGGCTGAGGGCAGATACGCAGTATTTT; cdr3_aa: CASSLEGLRADTQYF
clone_size: NA; j_call: TRBJ2-5; v_call: TRBV18; d_call: NA; cdr3_nt: TGTGCCAGCTCACCCGATTCGGAGACCCAGTACTTC; cdr3_aa: CASSPDSETQYF
clone_size: once; j_call: TRBJ1-2; v_call: TRBV6-1; d_call: TRBD1; cdr3_nt: TGTGCCAGCAGTGAAGTGGGGACAGGGGGGTATTGGGGCTACACCTTC; cdr3_aa: CASSEVGTGGYWGYTF
clone_size: NA; j_call: TRBJ2-1; v_call: TRBV4-3; d_call: TRBD1; cdr3_nt: TGCGCCAGCAGCCAGCAGACAGGGGGAATTTACAATGAGCAGTTCTTC; cdr3_aa: CASSQQTGGIYNEQFF
clone_size: NA; j_call: TRBJ1-5; v_call: TRBV6-2/TRBV6-3; d_call: TRBD1; cdr3_nt: TGTGCCAGCAGCTTGGACAGGGGACAGCAGCCCCAGCATTTT; cdr3_aa: CASSLDRGQQPQHF
clone_size: NA; j_call: TRBJ1-1; v_call: TRBV3-1/TRBV3-2; d_call: NA; cdr3_nt: TGTGCCAGCACAGTCGGGACGAAGGCTTTCTTT; cdr3_aa: CASTVGTKAFF
clone_size: few; j_call: TRBJ2-3; v_call: TRBV20-1; d_call: TRBD2; cdr3_nt: TGCAGTGCTAGTTTAGCGGGGGGCACAGATACGCAGTATTTT; cdr3_aa: CSASLAGGTDTQYF
clone_size: once; j_call: TRBJ2-3; v_call: TRBV15; d_call: NA; cdr3_nt: TGTGCCACCAGCCCTCTGGGGGGCCGTGGAGATACGCAGTATTTT; cdr3_aa: CATSPLGGRGDTQYF
clone_size: once; j_call: TRBJ2-5; v_call: TRBV2; d_call: NA; cdr3_nt: TGTGCCAGCAGTGAACACATTGATCAAGAGACCCAGTACTTC; cdr3_aa: CASSEHIDQETQYF
clone_size: NA; j_call: TRBJ1-2; v_call: TRBV6-6; d_call: TRBD1; cdr3_nt: TGTGCCAGCAGTTCCTCCACAGGGGAAAGAGGCTATGGCTACACCTTC; cdr3_aa: CASSSSTGERGYGYTF
clone_size: once; j_call: TRBJ2-1; v_call: TRBV7-9; d_call: TRBD2; cdr3_nt: TGTGCCAGCAGCTTAGAGACTAGCGGCTACAATGAGCAGTTCTTC; cdr3_aa: CASSLETSGYNEQFF
clone_size: NA; j_call: TRBJ1-1; v_call: TRBV7-9; d_call: NA; cdr3_nt: TGTGCCAGCAGCCCGTCCGGGTCATTAAACACTGAAGCTTTCTTT; cdr3_aa: CASSPSGSLNTEAFF
clone_size: NA; j_call: TRBJ1-2; v_call: TRBV11-2; d_call: TRBD1; cdr3_nt: TGTGCCAGCAGCTCTCAGGGGGCGCGGTTTGGCTACACCTTC; cdr3_aa: CASSSQGARFGYTF
clone_size: once; j_call: TRBJ2-3; v_call: TRBV10-3; d_call: TRBD1; cdr3_nt: TGTGCCACAGACAGGGGTGCAGATACGCAGTATTTT; cdr3_aa: CATDRGADTQYF
clone_size: NA; j_call: TRBJ1-1; v_call: TRBV6-5; d_call: TRBD1; cdr3_nt: TGTGCCAGCAGTATACAGGGGCTGGGGAACACTGAAGCTTTCTTT; cdr3_aa: CASSIQGLGNTEAFF
clone_size: once; j_call: TRBJ2-1; v_call: TRBV2; d_call: NA; cdr3_nt: TGTGCCAGCCAGACAGGATCGGCCAATGAGCAGTTCTTC; cdr3_aa: CASQTGSANEQFF
clone_size: NA; j_call: TRBJ2-7; v_call: TRBV2; d_call: TRBD2; cdr3_nt: TGTGCCATCCTTAGCGGGCCTTACGAGCAGTACTTC; cdr3_aa: CAILSGPYEQYF
clone_size: NA; j_call: TRBJ1-3; v_call: TRBV4-1; d_call: NA; cdr3_nt: TGCGCCAGCAGCCAAGACCCCTTAACAGGTGTCAGCTCTGGAAACACCATATATTTT; cdr3_aa: CASSQDPLTGVSSGNTIYF
clone_size: once; j_call: TRBJ2-2; v_call: TRBV7-8; d_call: TRBD1; cdr3_nt: TGTGCCAGCAGCTTCCCAGGGGGCGGTGGCACCGGGGAGCTGTTTTTT; cdr3_aa: CASSFPGGGGTGELFF
clone_size: NA; j_call: TRBJ1-2; v_call: TRBV12-3/TRBV12-4; d_call: TRBD1; cdr3_nt: TGTGCCAGCAGTCGACAGGGCGGCTATGGCTACACCTTC; cdr3_aa: CASSRQGGYGYTF
clone_size: once; j_call: TRBJ2-5; v_call: TRBV27; d_call: NA; cdr3_nt: TGTGCCAGCAGTCCCCGTAACCAAGAGACCCAGTACTTC; cdr3_aa: CASSPRNQETQYF
clone_size: NA; j_call: TRBJ2-7; v_call: TRBV10-3; d_call: NA; cdr3_nt: TGTGCCATCAGGGGGGACTCCTACGAGCAGTACTTC; cdr3_aa: CAIRGDSYEQYF
clone_size: NA; j_call: TRBJ2-7; v_call: TRBV19; d_call: TRBD2; cdr3_nt: TGTGCCAGTAGTAGGGTAGCGGGCCCGAGCTCCTACGAGCAGTACTTC; cdr3_aa: CASSRVAGPSSYEQYF
clone_size: NA; j_call: TRBJ1-1; v_call: TRBV3-1/TRBV3-2; d_call: NA; cdr3_nt: TGTGCCAGCAGCCAAACAGGGCGGACTTTCTTT; cdr3_aa: CASSQTGRTFF
clone_size: once; j_call: TRBJ1-2; v_call: TRBV9; d_call: NA; cdr3_nt: TGTGCCAGCAGCGTCACAGGGAGTTCTTATGGCTACACCTTC; cdr3_aa: CASSVTGSSYGYTF
clone_size: NA; j_call: TRBJ1-5; v_call: TRBV30; d_call: NA; cdr3_nt: TGTGCCTGGAGTGGGATTGCGGGAAATCAGCCCCAGCATTTT; cdr3_aa: CAWSGIAGNQPQHF